Detailed here is one TCR beta chain. What it binds is not known. This sample is part of a study of cytomegalovirus exposure and HLA in healthy donors. Across the whole study: One earlier analysis, a look at 150 million to 200 million T cells, found some 120 million unique TCR beta sequences. Notes on the study in general: Researchers reported in a later analysis that common viral pathogens appeared linked to several top clusters.

The PCR used 60 Vbeta and 13 Jbeta primers. Clones were read by immunoSEQ multiplex PCR, and TCRdb kept only the in-frame ones, dropping some. The data contain tens of thousands of clones, 80% to 90% of them singletons. This CDR3 has 20 residues. V dropped 2 bases and J dropped 4 bases, with 25 bases sitting between them. CDR1 is SGHKS and CDR2 is YYEKEE in the germline V gene (reference sequence). The rearrangement joins TRBV5-5 to TRBJ2-6, with D possibly TRBD1 on 6 matching bases. This clonotype was sampled from an older man in good health and CMV-seropositive. The sample was PBMCs. The CDR3 DNA follows: TGTGCCAGCAGCTTCTCGGGTGTCGGCAGGGGCCTTTCAGGGGCCAACGTCCTGACTTTC. It translates to CASSFSGVGRGLSGANVLTF.